This record looks at one TCR beta chain sequence and its context. As yet, its antigen is unknown. Vbeta (60) and Jbeta (13) primers were used in the PCR. The protocol was immunoSEQ multiplex PCR, while the TCRdb copy is restricted to in-frame clones and leaves out a portion. This table holds about 160,000 clones, about four fifths found once. These data belong to a study of cytomegalovirus exposure and HLA in healthy donors. CDR3 length: 14 residues. Germline CDR1 reads SGHDN; CDR2 reads FVKESK. Unmatched junction bases numbered 5, after V lost 5 bases and J lost 4 bases. Study conclusions and caveats: Presence/absence analyses rested on an assumption that sequencing depth was roughly uniform across donors.

The sequencing sample was made of PBMCs. The rearrangement uses TRBV14 and TRBJ1-2; 9 positions agree with TRBD1. This clonotype originated in a man aged 50-60 years in good health and CMV-seropositive. The CDR3 DNA follows: TGTGCCAGCAGCGGGGAGACAGGGGGCTATGGCTACACCTTC. This codes for CASSGETGGYGYTF.